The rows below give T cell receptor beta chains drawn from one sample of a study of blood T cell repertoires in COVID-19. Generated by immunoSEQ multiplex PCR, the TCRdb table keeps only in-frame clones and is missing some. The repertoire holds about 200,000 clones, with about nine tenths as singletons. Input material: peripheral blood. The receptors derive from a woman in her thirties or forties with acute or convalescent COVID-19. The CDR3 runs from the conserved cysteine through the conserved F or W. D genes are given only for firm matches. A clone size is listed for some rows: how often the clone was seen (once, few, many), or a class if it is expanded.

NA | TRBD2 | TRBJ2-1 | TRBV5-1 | CASSRLAGGYNEQFF | TGCGCCAGCAGCCGACTAGCGGGGGGGTACAATGAGCAGTTCTTC
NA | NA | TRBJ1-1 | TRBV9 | CASSVESDMNTEAFF | TGTGCCAGCAGCGTAGAGAGTGATATGAACACTGAAGCTTTCTTT
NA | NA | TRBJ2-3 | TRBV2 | CASSGLLDTQYF | TGTGCCAGCAGTGGACTTCTAGATACGCAGTATTTT
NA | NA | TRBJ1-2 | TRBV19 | CASRMSLASGYTF | TGTGCCAGTAGAATGAGCCTCGCGAGTGGCTACACCTTC
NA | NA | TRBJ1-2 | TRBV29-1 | CSVAESYGYTF | TGCAGCGTTGCTGAGAGCTATGGCTACACCTTC
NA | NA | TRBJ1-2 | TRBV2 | CASRPLGENYGYTF | TGTGCCAGCAGACCCCTGGGAGAGAACTATGGCTACACCTTC
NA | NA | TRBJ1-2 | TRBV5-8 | CASSLQGWAGYTF | TGTGCCAGCAGCTTACAGGGCTGGGCTGGCTACACCTTC
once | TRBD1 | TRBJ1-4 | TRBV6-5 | CASSRDRVNEKLFF | TGTGCCAGCAGCAGGGACAGGGTTAATGAAAAACTGTTTTTT
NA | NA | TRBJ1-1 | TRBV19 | CASNLYLQANTEAFF | TGTGCCAGTAACCTATACCTTCAGGCAAACACTGAAGCTTTCTTT
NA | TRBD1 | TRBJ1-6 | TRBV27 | CASQPRTGANSPLHF | TGTGCCAGCCAACCCCGGACAGGAGCTAATTCACCCCTCCACTTT
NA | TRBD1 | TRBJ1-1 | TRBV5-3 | CARSADRGFPEAFF | TGTGCCAGAAGCGCGGACAGGGGATTTCCTGAAGCTTTCTTT
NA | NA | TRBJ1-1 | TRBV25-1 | CASSEGGGANTEAFF | TGTGCCAGCAGTGAAGGTGGCGGGGCGAACACTGAAGCTTTCTTT
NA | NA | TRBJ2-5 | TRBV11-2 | CASSFLARASRKQETQYF | TGTGCCAGCAGCTTTTTGGCGCGGGCATCGCGAAAACAAGAGACCCAGTACTTC
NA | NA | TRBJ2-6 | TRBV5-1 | CASSPISVTGANVLTF | TGCGCCAGCAGCCCTATCTCCGTTACTGGGGCCAACGTCCTGACTTTC
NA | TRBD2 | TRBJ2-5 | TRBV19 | CASSSPSGGAQTQYF | TGTGCCAGTAGTTCTCCTAGCGGGGGGGCTCAGACCCAGTACTTC
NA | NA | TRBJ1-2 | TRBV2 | CASSVKGVYGYTF | TGTGCCAGCAGTGTCAAAGGGGTCTATGGCTACACCTTC
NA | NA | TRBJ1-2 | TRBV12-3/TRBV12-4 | CASSLGRGEGYTF | TGTGCCAGCAGTTTAGGGCGGGGGGAAGGCTACACCTTC
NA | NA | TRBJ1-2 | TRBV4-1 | CASSQVGTGYGYTF | TGCGCCAGCAGCCAAGTTGGAACGGGTTATGGCTACACCTTC
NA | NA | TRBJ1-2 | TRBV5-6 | CASSLGFGGFYGYTF | TGTGCCAGCAGCTTGGGATTTGGGGGCTTCTATGGCTACACCTTC
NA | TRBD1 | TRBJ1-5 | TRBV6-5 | CASRDRGVYQPQHF | TGTGCCAGCAGGGACAGGGGAGTTTATCAGCCCCAGCATTTT
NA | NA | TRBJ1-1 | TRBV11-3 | CASSQSKNTEAFF | TGTGCCAGCAGCCAATCAAAGAACACTGAAGCTTTCTTT
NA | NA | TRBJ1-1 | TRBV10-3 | CAISGGGSRGNTEAFF | TGTGCCATCAGTGGTGGAGGCAGCCGGGGGAACACTGAAGCTTTCTTT
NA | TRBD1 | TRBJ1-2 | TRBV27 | CASSHAGVQGQGADGYTF | TGTGCCAGCAGTCACGCGGGGGTCCAGGGACAGGGGGCGGATGGCTACACCTTC
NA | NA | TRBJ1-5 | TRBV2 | CASMQGISNQPQHF | TGTGCCAGCATGCAGGGGATTAGCAATCAGCCCCAGCATTTT
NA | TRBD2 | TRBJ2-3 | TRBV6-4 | CASSEASGGGTDTQYF | TGTGCCAGCAGTGAAGCCAGCGGGGGGGGCACAGATACGCAGTATTTT
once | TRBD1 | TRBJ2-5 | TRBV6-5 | CASSLGQGAFGETQYF | TGTGCCAGCAGTTTGGGACAGGGGGCCTTTGGAGAGACCCAGTACTTC
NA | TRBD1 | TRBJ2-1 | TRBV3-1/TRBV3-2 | CASSQELGTGGNRGYNEQFF | TGTGCCAGCAGCCAAGAACTCGGGACAGGAGGCAATCGGGGATACAATGAGCAGTTCTTC
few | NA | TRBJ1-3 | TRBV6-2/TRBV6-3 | CASSYPRDSGNTIYF | TGTGCCAGCAGTTACCCCAGGGACTCTGGAAACACCATATATTTT
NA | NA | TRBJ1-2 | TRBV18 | CASSPPWRGNYGYTF | TGTGCCAGCTCACCACCGTGGCGGGGCAACTATGGCTACACCTTC
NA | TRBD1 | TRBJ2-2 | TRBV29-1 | CSVHDRERTGELFF | TGCAGCGTCCATGACAGGGAAAGAACCGGGGAGCTGTTTTTT
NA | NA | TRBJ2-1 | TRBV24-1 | CATGAGGQRNEQFF | TGTGCCACCGGCGCTGGGGGCCAGCGCAATGAGCAGTTCTTC
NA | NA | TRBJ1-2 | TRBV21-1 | CASSKVPGDVYGYTF | TGTGCCAGCAGCAAAGTGCCAGGGGATGTCTATGGCTACACCTTC
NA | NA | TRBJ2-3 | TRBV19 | CASSDFSPQGSSTDTQYF | TGTGCCAGCTCGGATTTTAGTCCACAGGGCAGCTCCACAGATACGCAGTATTTT